This T cell receptor (beta chain) was recovered during a study of graft-versus-host responses after intestinal transplantation. Study summary: In this cohort, recipients had multivisceral, liver-intestinal, or isolated intestinal transplants. The recipients all started with anti-thymocyte globulin induction and then took tacrolimus and steroids for two to four years.

Here immunoSEQ multiplex PCR was the method, and the copy in TCRdb shows in-frame clones only, minus some. The profile shows about 15,000 clones, 33% of them singletons. Proliferating responders of the CD3+CD4+ and CD3+CD8+ phenotypes with low CFSE were sorted after the reaction. This clone is judged medium-sized. CDR1 and CDR2 from the germline V gene are SGDLS and YYNGEE. Between the trimmed V and J ends, which lost 0 bases and 2 bases, there was a span of 12 bases. There are 15 residues in the CDR3. The sequence derives from a human patient who received an intestinal transplant. The chain combines TRBV9 with TRBJ2-7; the D gene could be TRBD1 or TRBD2 (7 bases each). Material: alloreactive CD4+ T cells from a mixed lymphocyte reaction culture, obtained before intestinal transplant. Subset specified: CFSE-low proliferating T cells sorted from roughly six-day pre-transplant mixed lymphocyte reaction (GvH or HvG direction). DNA for the CDR3: TGTGCCAGCAGCGTAGGGGAGGGGGCAACCTACGAGCAGTACTTC. Its protein is CASSVGEGATYEQYF.